The clone carrying this T cell receptor beta chain was seen once. The data stem from a study of blood T cell repertoires in COVID-19. Study background: Samples came from the United States, Italy and Spain, spanning acute and convalescent COVID-19. T cells, B-cell-depleted T cells, or PBMCs supplied cDNA or gDNA.

TCRdb's table, derived via immunoSEQ multiplex PCR, lists solely in-frame clones and lacks some. The table lists a few hundred thousand clones, 80% to 90% of them singletons. This clonotype was sampled from a woman in her 40s who had recovered from COVID-19. Material for sequencing was peripheral blood.

The CDR3 DNA is TGTGCCAGCAGTGAAGAGTTAATACTTGATGAGCAGTTCTTC. Amino acids: CASSEELILDEQFF. The V call is TRBV6-1, the J call TRBJ2-1; no clear D gene. The CDR3 covers 14 residues. From germline, CDR1 is MNHNS and CDR2 SASEGT. V was pared by 1 base and J by 8 bases, with 12 bases between.